This is a list of T cell receptor beta chains from one sample in a study of cytomegalovirus exposure and HLA in healthy donors. Libraries were prepared by immunoSEQ multiplex PCR; TCRdb keeps only in-frame clonotypes and omits some of them. The sample lists approximately 150,000 clones, over 70% seen once, with roughly 1.5% in the top ten. Sequencing used PBMCs. These receptor sequences come from a young woman in good health and CMV-seronegative. CDR3s include the opening cysteine and the closing phenylalanine or tryptophan. A D gene is named only where the DNA matches it firmly. Some rows have no size entry. The others give once, few or many, or a class for an expanded clone.

TRBJ1-1 | NA | TRBV19 | TRBD1 | TGTGCCAGTAGTCACTGGGACAGAAACACTGAAGCTTTCTTT | CASSHWDRNTEAFF
TRBJ1-4 | NA | TRBV10-2 | NA | TGCGCCACTCACGGGAGGGGTGAAAAACTGTTTTTT | CATHGRGEKLFF
TRBJ2-7 | few | TRBV2 | TRBD1 | TGTGCCAGCCGTGGTCGTAGGGACAGGGTCTACGAGCAGTACTTC | CASRGRRDRVYEQYF
TRBJ1-5 | NA | TRBV9 | NA | TGTGCCAGCAGCCCCGGGGGGGGCAATCAGCCCCAGCATTTT | CASSPGGGNQPQHF
TRBJ2-1 | NA | TRBV11-2 | TRBD1 | TGTGCCAGCAGCTTACCCCGGACAGGGGACAATGAGCAGTTCTTC | CASSLPRTGDNEQFF
TRBJ1-2 | NA | TRBV6-1 | NA | TGTGCCAGCAGTGAACAGTTTAACTATGGCTACACCTTC | CASSEQFNYGYTF
TRBJ1-2 | NA | TRBV25-1 | NA | TGTGCCAGCAGTCAGGGAACCTATGGCTACACCTTC | CASSQGTYGYTF
TRBJ1-1 | NA | TRBV29-1 | NA | TGCAGCGTCAAAACAGGGCAAGTCACTGAAGCTTTCTTT | CSVKTGQVTEAFF
TRBJ2-1 | few | TRBV4-1 | TRBD2 | TGCGCCAGCAGCCAAGGGGCTAGCGGGGAGACGAGGCAGTTCTTC | CASSQGASGETRQFF
TRBJ1-1 | NA | TRBV11-2 | NA | TGTGCCAGCACCACCAGGACTGAAGCTTTCTTT | CASTTRTEAFF
TRBJ1-2 | NA | TRBV5-1 | NA | TGCGCCAGCAGCTTGGAACCAGGGGCGGACTATGGCTACACCTTC | CASSLEPGADYGYTF
TRBJ1-1 | once | TRBV5-4 | NA | TGTGCCAGCAGCTTCGGGGGGGCTGGAAGAACTGAAGCTTTCTTT | CASSFGGAGRTEAFF
TRBJ1-2 | NA | TRBV2 | TRBD1 | TGTGCCAGCAGTGACCGTGGGACAGCGACCCCTAACTATGGCTACACCTTC | CASSDRGTATPNYGYTF
TRBJ1-4 | NA | TRBV30 | NA | TGTGCCTGGAGTGGAGGTTCGAGCGAAAAACTGTTTTTT | CAWSGGSSEKLFF
TRBJ2-1 | NA | TRBV19 | TRBD2 | TGTGCCAGTAGTATAGATCGTTTAGCGGGACCCAACAATGAGCAGTTCTTC | CASSIDRLAGPNNEQFF
TRBJ2-1 | NA | TRBV6-1 | TRBD1 | TGTGCCAGCAGTTCGCGACAGGGGACCTACAATGAGCAGTTCTTC | CASSSRQGTYNEQFF
TRBJ2-5 | few | TRBV5-4 | TRBD1 | TGTGCCAGCAGACCCGACAGGGACCAAGAGACCCAGTACTTC | CASRPDRDQETQYF
TRBJ2-2 | NA | TRBV27 | TRBD2 | TGTGCCAGCCCACAAGTGGGGACGGTGCGGACTAGCGGGAGTCGGCCCGGGGAGCTGTTTTTT | CASPQVGTVRTSGSRPGELFF
TRBJ1-4 | NA | TRBV2 | NA | TGTGCCAGCAGCGGGGGGGAGGCCCTTGTCTTT | CASSGGEALVF
TRBJ1-1 | NA | TRBV18 | NA | TGTGCCAGCTCCCCCAGTGTCGCTGAAGCTTTCTTT | CASSPSVAEAFF
TRBJ1-3 | NA | TRBV5-5 | NA | TGTGCCAGCAGCCCGACAGGTGCTCCCTCTGGAAACACCATATATTTT | CASSPTGAPSGNTIYF
TRBJ1-4 | NA | TRBV4-1 | NA | TGCGCCAGCAGCCAAGAGGGAGGGCGCAGGGAAAAACTGTTTTTT | CASSQEGGRREKLFF
TRBJ1-1 | NA | TRBV12-5 | NA | TGTGCTAGTGTCGGAGACCAGACTGAAGCTTTCTTT | CASVGDQTEAFF
TRBJ2-1 | NA | TRBV6-5 | NA | TGTGCCAGCAGTTACGCTAGTAGTCGCTCCTACAATGAGCAGTTCTTC | CASSYASSRSYNEQFF
TRBJ2-1 | NA | TRBV7-9 | TRBD1 | TGTGCCAGCAGCCCACGGACAGGGGGCAATGAGCAGTTCTTC | CASSPRTGGNEQFF
TRBJ1-1 | NA | TRBV6-5 | TRBD1 | TGTGCCAGCAGCTCCGGGACAGGGTCCGTCACTGAAGCTTTCTTT | CASSSGTGSVTEAFF
TRBJ2-2 | NA | TRBV2 | NA | TGTGCCAGCAGGTCACAGGTGGACACCGGGGAGCTGTTTTTT | CASRSQVDTGELFF
TRBJ1-5 | few | TRBV5-5 | NA | TGTGCCAGCAGCCTGGCCGCTAGGGGAGGGCTGGGTCAGCCCCAGCATTTT | CASSLAARGGLGQPQHF
TRBJ1-2 | NA | TRBV6-5 | TRBD1 | TGTGCCAGCAGCTGGGACAGGGGAGGTGGCTATGGCTACACCTTC | CASSWDRGGGYGYTF
TRBJ1-2 | NA | TRBV19 | NA | TGTGCCAGTAGTCCACAGAAGAACTATGGCTACACCTTC | CASSPQKNYGYTF
TRBJ2-5 | NA | TRBV9 | TRBD2 | TGTGCCAGCAGCGTAGGGGAAGCGGGGCAAGAGACCCAGTACTTC | CASSVGEAGQETQYF
TRBJ2-3 | NA | TRBV27 | TRBD2 | TGTGCCAGCAGTTTAACGGCTAGCGGGTCCACAGATACGCAGTATTTT | CASSLTASGSTDTQYF
TRBJ2-1 | NA | TRBV7-9 | NA | TGTGCCAGTAGGTGGACATCCTCGGGTGAGCAGTTCTTC | CASRWTSSGEQFF
TRBJ2-7 | medium-sized | TRBV6-1 | TRBD2 | TGTGCCAGCAGAACCGGGACTAGCGGCGGCGAGCAGTACTTC | CASRTGTSGGEQYF
TRBJ1-1 | NA | TRBV5-1 | TRBD1 | TGCGCCAGCAGCGTTTCAGGGGGCTTCGACACTGAAGCTTTCTTT | CASSVSGGFDTEAFF
TRBJ1-5 | NA | TRBV19 | TRBD1 | TGTGCCAGTAGTCATGGAGACAGGGGCCCCGCTCAGCCCCAGCATTTT | CASSHGDRGPAQPQHF
TRBJ2-2 | NA | TRBV19 | TRBD1 | TGTGCCAGTAGTGTCCGACAGGGGGGCGGGGAGCTGTTTTTT | CASSVRQGGGELFF
TRBJ2-3 | NA | TRBV4-2 | TRBD2 | TGTGCCAGCAGCCAAATCGTCTTAGCGGGAGCAGGGGATACGCAGTATTTT | CASSQIVLAGAGDTQYF
TRBJ2-3 | NA | TRBV6-4 | TRBD2 | TGTGCCAGCAGTGACAGCGGGGGAGTGGCAGATACGCAGTATTTT | CASSDSGGVADTQYF
TRBJ2-2 | NA | TRBV30 | TRBD1 | TGTGCCTGGGTTCCGGGACAGCTCACCGGGGAGCTGTTTTTT | CAWVPGQLTGELFF
TRBJ1-4 | NA | TRBV15 | NA | TGTGCCACCAGCAGAGAACCGCAGGGGTATTCTGAAAAACTGTTTTTT | CATSREPQGYSEKLFF